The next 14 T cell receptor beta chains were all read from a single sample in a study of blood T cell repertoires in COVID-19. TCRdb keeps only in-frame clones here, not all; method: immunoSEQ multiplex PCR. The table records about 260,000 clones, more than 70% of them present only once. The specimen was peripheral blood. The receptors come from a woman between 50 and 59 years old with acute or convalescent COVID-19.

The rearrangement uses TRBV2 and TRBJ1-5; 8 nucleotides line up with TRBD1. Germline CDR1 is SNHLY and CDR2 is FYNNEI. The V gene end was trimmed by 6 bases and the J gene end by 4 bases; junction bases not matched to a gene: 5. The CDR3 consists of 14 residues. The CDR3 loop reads CASRDRVVNQPQHF. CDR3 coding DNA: TGTGCCAGCAGGGACAGGGTGGTGAATCAGCCCCAGCATTTT.

The CDR3, as DNA: TGTGCCAGCTCACCACCGTCAGCGAGCTCCTACGAGCAGTACTTC. It yields the protein CASSPPSASSYEQYF. This chain uses TRBV18 with TRBJ2-7, with unresolved D. This CDR3 contains 15 residues. Trimming cost V 0 bases and J 0 bases, with 9 bases left between them. Germline assignment: CDR1 KGHSH and CDR2 LQKENI.

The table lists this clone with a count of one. CDR3 DNA sequence: TGTGCCAGCAGACGGACAGGGGCAGGGAACGAGCAGTACTTC. Protein: CASRRTGAGNEQYF. This sequence joins TRBV3-1 (or the pseudogene TRBV3-2) and TRBJ2-7; 9 bases match TRBD1. CDR1 and CDR2 from the germline V gene are LGHDT and YNNKEL (reference sequence). The CDR3 runs 14 residues. V shed 6 bases, J shed 5 bases, and the junction held 8 bases outside the gene matches.

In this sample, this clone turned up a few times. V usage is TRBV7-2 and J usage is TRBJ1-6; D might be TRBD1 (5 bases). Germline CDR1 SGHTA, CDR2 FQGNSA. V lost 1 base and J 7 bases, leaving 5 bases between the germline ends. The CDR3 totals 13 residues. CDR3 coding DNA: TGTGCCAGCAGCTTAGACAGGAATTCACCCCTCCACTTT. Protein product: CASSLDRNSPLHF.

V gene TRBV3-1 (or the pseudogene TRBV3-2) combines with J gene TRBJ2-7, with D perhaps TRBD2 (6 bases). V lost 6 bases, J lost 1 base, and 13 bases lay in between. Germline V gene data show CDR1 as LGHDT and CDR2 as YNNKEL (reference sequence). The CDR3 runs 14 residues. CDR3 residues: CASSPLALSYEQYF. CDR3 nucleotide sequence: TGTGCCAGCAGTCCACTAGCTCTTTCCTACGAGCAGTACTTC.

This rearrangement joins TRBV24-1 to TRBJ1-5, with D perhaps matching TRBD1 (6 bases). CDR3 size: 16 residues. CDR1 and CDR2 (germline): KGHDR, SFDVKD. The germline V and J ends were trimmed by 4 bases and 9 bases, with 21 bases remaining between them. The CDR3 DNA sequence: TGTGCCACCAGTGACCGGGACACACTACCCTCCGGGCCCCAGCATTTT. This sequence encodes CATSDRDTLPSGPQHF.

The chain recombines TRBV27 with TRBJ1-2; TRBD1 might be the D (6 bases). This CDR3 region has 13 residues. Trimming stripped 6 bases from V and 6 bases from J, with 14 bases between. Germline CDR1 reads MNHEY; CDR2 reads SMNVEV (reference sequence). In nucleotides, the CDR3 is TGTGCCAGCAGGAATTACAGGGTAGATGGCTACACCTTC. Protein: CASRNYRVDGYTF.

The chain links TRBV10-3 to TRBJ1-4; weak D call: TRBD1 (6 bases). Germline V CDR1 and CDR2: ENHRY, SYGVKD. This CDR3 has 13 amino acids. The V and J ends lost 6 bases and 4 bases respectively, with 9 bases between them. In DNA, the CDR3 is TGTGCCATCAGAGGACAGATTAATGAAAAACTGTTTTTT. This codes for CAIRGQINEKLFF.

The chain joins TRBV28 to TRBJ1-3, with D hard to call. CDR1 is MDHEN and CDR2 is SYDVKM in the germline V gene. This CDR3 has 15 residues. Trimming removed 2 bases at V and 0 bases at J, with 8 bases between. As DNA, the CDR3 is TGTGCCAGCAGTTTAGGGAGACTCTCTGGAAACACCATATATTTT. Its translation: CASSLGRLSGNTIYF.

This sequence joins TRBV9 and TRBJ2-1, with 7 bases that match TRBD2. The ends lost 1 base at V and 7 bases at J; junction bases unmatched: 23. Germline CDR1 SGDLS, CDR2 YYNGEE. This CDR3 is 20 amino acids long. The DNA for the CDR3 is TGTGCCAGCAGCGTATCCACCCCAACAAACACGGGAGGTGGTGGTAATGAGCAGTTCTTC. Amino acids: CASSVSTPTNTGGGGNEQFF.

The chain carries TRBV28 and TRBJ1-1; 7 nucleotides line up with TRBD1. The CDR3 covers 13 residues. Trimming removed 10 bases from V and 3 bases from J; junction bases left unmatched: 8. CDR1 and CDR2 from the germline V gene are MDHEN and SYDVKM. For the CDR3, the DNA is TGTGCCATCAAGAGACAGGGTGACACTGAAGCTTTCTTT. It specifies CAIKRQGDTEAFF.

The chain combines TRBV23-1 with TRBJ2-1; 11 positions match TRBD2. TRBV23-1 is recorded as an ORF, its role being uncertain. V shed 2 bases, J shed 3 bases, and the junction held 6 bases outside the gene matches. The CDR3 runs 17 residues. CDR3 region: CASSQVQTSGSYNEQFF. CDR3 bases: TGCGCCAGCAGTCAAGTCCAAACTAGCGGGAGCTACAATGAGCAGTTCTTC.

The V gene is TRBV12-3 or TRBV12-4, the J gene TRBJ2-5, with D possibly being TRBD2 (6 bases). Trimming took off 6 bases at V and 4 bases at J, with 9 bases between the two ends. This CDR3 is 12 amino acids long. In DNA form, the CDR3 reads TGTGCCAGCAGCCGGCGGGGAGAGACCCAGTACTTC. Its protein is CASSRRGETQYF.

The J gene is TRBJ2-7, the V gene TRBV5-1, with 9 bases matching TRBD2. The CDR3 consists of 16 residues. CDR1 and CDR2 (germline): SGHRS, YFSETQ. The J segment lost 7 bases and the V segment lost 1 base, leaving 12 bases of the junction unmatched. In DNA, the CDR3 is TGCGCCAGCAGCTTGACTAGCGGGCCCTTGACGGGGGAGCAGTACTTC. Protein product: CASSLTSGPLTGEQYF. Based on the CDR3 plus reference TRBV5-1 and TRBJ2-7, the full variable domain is KAGVTQTPRYLIKTRGQQVTLSCSPISGHRSVSWYQQTPGQGLQFLFEYFSETQRNKGNFPGRFSGRQFSNSRSEMNVSTLELGDSALYLCASSLTSGPLTGEQYFGPGTRLTVT.